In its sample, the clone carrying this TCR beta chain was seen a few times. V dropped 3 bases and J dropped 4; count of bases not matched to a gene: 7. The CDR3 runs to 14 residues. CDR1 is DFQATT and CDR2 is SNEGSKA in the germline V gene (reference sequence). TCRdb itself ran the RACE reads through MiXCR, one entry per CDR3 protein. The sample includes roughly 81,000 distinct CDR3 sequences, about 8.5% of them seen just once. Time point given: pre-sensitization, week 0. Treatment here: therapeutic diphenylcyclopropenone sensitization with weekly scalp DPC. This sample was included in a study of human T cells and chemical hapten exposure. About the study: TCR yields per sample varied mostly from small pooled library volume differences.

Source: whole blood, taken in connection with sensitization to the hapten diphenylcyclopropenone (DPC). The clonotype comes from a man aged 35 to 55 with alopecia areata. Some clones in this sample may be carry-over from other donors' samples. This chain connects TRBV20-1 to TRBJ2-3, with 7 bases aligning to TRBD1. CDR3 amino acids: CSASSYRGPDTQYF. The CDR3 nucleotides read TGCAGTGCTAGTTCGTACAGGGGTCCAGATACGCAGTATTTT.